The clone carrying this T cell receptor (beta chain) was seen at least ten times. Its antigen is not identified. The record originates from a study of neurological immune-mediated disorders. Regarding the study as a whole: In HTLV-1-associated myelopathy, TCR clonal expansion was greatest, whereas multiple sclerosis had the least, falling below healthy controls. Subjects shared no identical expanded-clone CDR3 amino acid sequences, suggesting private TCR-beta repertoires in all groups.

Germline V lookup: CDR1 SGDLS, CDR2 YYNGEE. Between the trimmed V and J ends, which lost 4 bases and 2 bases, there was a span of 19 bases. This CDR3 comprises 16 residues. Synthesis of cDNA was carried out by template-switch 5'RACE. The reaction used 10-nucleotide random UMIs. From 15-18 subjects, every sequencing run obtained over 180 million TCR-beta sequences. MiXCR, run by TCRdb on the 5' RACE reads, gives a single entry per CDR3 protein. The sample has tens of thousands of distinct CDR3 sequences; about a tenth are singletons. Material for sequencing was PBMCs. The source of this sequence is a man aged 35 to 55 in good health. The chain combines TRBV9 with TRBJ2-7; the D gene could be TRBD1 or TRBD2 (5 bases each). The CDR3 reads CASSLGWQPGPYEQYF. CDR3 DNA: TGTGCCAGCAGCCTCGGTTGGCAGCCGGGACCCTACGAGCAGTACTTC. Together with reference TRBV9 and TRBJ2-7, the CDR3 gives the full variable domain: DSGVTQTPKHLITATGQRVTLRCSPRSGDLSVYWYQQSLDQGLQFLIQYYNGEERAKGNILERFSAQQFPDLHSELNLSSLELGDSALYFCASSLGWQPGPYEQYFGPGTRLTVT.